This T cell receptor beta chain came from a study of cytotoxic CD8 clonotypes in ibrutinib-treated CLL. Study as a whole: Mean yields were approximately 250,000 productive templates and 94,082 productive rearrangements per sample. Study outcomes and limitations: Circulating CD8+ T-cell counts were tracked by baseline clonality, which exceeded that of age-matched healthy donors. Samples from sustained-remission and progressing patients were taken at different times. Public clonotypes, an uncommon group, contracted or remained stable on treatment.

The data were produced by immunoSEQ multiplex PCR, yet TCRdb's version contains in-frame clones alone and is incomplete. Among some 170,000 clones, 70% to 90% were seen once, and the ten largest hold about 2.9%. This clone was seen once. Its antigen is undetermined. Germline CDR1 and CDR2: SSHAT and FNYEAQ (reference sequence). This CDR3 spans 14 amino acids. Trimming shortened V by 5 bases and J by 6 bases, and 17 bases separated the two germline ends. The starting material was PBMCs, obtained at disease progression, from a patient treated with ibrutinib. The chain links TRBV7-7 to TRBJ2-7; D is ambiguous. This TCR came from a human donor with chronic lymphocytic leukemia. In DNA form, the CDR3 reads TGTGCCAGCAGCACGGACCCTCGAGGATCCGAGCAGTACTTC. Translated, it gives CASSTDPRGSEQYF.